This note documents a single TCR beta chain sequence. This sample is part of a study of shared T cell receptors in the human thymus. Here immunoSEQ multiplex PCR was the method, and the copy in TCRdb shows in-frame clones only, minus some. Altogether hundreds of thousands of clones are present, approximately 88% being singletons, with the ten largest covering 0.0085% to 0.012%. CDR1 and CDR2 (germline): SGHDN, FVKESK. This CDR3 comprises 18 residues. The V gene end was trimmed by 1 base and the J gene end by 0 bases; junction bases not matched to a gene: 9. The sample was also reused in another study, on human thymus T cells. From that report: Among the donors, all were healthy Finnish infants having corrective surgery for congenital heart defects.

This TCR was sampled from a boy in the first two years of life with a congenital heart defect. Sequencing was carried out using thymocytes. V and J are TRBV14 and TRBJ2-1, with TRBD2 identical over 7 bases. CDR3 sequence (DNA): TGTGCCAGCAGCCAAGGAGAGGCGGGAGTAACCTCCTACAATGAGCAGTTCTTC. Its protein is CASSQGEAGVTSYNEQFF.